These 30 T cell receptor beta chains were all obtained from the same sample, sequenced in a study of T cell responses to AZD1222 COVID-19 vaccine. Repertoires were generated with immunoSEQ multiplex PCR, while TCRdb's copy carries only in-frame clones and drops some. This sample has 66,000 or so clones, with more than 85% found just once. The sample consisted of peripheral blood, taken on day 0 of AZD1222 vaccination. The receptors here all came from an adult in good health.

CDR3 in DNA: TGTGCCAGTAGTCCCGTCAATGAAAAACTGTTTTTT. Protein product: CASSPVNEKLFF. V and J are TRBV19 and TRBJ1-4; no definite D call. Germline CDR1 LNHDA, CDR2 SQIVND (reference sequence). Trimming shortened V by 5 bases and J by 5 bases, and 6 bases separated the two germline ends. CDR3 size: 12 residues.

This clone has only one observation. The chain combines TRBV12-3 or TRBV12-4 with TRBJ2-2, with no clear D. Trimming shortened V by 0 bases and J by 8 bases, and 4 bases separated the two germline ends. This CDR3 comprises 12 residues. The DNA for the CDR3 is TGTGCCAGCAGTTTAGCCGGGGGGGAGCTGTTTTTT. As protein: CASSLAGGELFF.

J is TRBJ2-7 and V is TRBV28; D possibly uses TRBD1 or TRBD2 (5 bases each). V was trimmed by 8 bases and J by 3 bases, leaving 11 bases between them. Germline CDR1 reads MDHEN; CDR2 reads SYDVKM. This CDR3 comprises 12 residues. The CDR3 DNA follows: TGTGCCAGCGGGGAGAGGGGCTACGAGCAGTACTTC. Translation gives CASGERGYEQYF.

The V gene is TRBV19, the J gene TRBJ1-4; D unresolved. Germline values: CDR1 LNHDA, CDR2 SQIVND (reference sequence). CDR3 size: 12 residues. Trimming cost V 7 bases and J 7 bases, with 10 bases left between them. CDR3 DNA sequence: TGTGCCAGTACCCCGGACGGTGAAAAACTGTTTTTT. Protein product: CASTPDGEKLFF.

The V gene is TRBV5-5, the J gene TRBJ2-2; 10 bases are a match to TRBD1. Germline loops: CDR1 SGHKS, CDR2 YYEKEE (reference sequence). This CDR3 is 15 amino acids long. V lost 3 bases to trimming and J lost 1 base; unmatched junction nucleotides: 0. In nucleotides, the CDR3 is TGTGCCAGCAGCTGGACAGGGGGGAACACCGGGGAGCTGTTTTTT. Protein sequence: CASSWTGGNTGELFF.

The chain links TRBV6-1 to TRBJ2-7; D is uncertain. The CDR3 has 16 residues. Per the germline V gene, CDR1 is MNHNS and CDR2 is SASEGT. Trimming pared 0 bases from V and 2 bases from J, leaving 14 bases between. CDR3 DNA: TGTGCCAGCAGTGAAGCGCACTTTGGGGATACCTACGAGCAGTACTTC. Translation gives CASSEAHFGDTYEQYF.

The chain couples TRBV7-3 to TRBJ2-3; TRBD2 is a possible D gene (6 bases). V lost 5 bases, J lost 5 bases, and 14 bases lay in between. CDR1 and CDR2 (germline): SGHTA, FQGTGA. This CDR3 has 14 amino acids. The CDR3 loop is CASSPTGGQDTQYF. Here the CDR3 DNA reads TGTGCCAGCAGCCCCACCGGAGGGCAAGATACGCAGTATTTT. The full variable domain, completed using reference TRBV7-3 and TRBJ2-3, is GAGVSQTPSNKVTEKGKYVELRCDPISGHTALYWYRQSLGQGPEFLIYFQGTGAADDSGLPNDRFFAVRPEGSVSTLKIQRTERGDSAVYLCASSPTGGQDTQYFGPGTRLTVL.

The V and J genes are TRBV10-3 and TRBJ1-6; D unresolved. Trimming took off 6 bases at V and 0 bases at J, with 12 bases between the two ends. Germline CDR1 ENHRY, CDR2 SYGVKD. This CDR3 is built from 16 residues. In DNA, the CDR3 is TGTGCCATCAGGGCGGGGTGGAGCTCCTATAATTCACCCCTCCACTTT. Translating gives CAIRAGWSSYNSPLHF.

The J gene is TRBJ2-5, the V gene TRBV6-1; TRBD1 agrees at 10 bases. The germline V gene has CDR1 MNHNS and CDR2 SASEGT. Trimming took 4 bases from V and 1 from J; bases not matched to a gene: 6. CDR3 length equals 16 residues. DNA of the CDR3: TGTGCCAGCAGTGCCCTGACAGGGGGCGGCCAAGAGACCCAGTACTTC. It yields the protein CASSALTGGGQETQYF.

This clone was seen only a few times. The chain links TRBV6-5 to TRBJ2-2; 11 bases agree with TRBD2. J lost 7 bases, V lost 6 bases, and 4 bases had no gene match. Germline V gene sequence: CDR1 MNHEY, CDR2 SVGAGI. The CDR3 loop spans 14 amino acids. This CDR3 is CASRTSGDNGELFF. DNA of the CDR3: TGTGCCAGCAGGACTAGCGGGGATAACGGGGAGCTGTTTTTT.

This clone was counted a few times. The J gene is TRBJ1-3, the V gene TRBV30; D uncertain. Germline-derived CDR1 and CDR2 are GTSNPN and SVGIG (reference sequence). V lost 4 bases and J lost 0, with 16 bases in between. The CDR3 has 16 amino acids. In DNA form, the CDR3 reads TGTGCCTGGACTAAAGTCGGCCTGACCTCTGGAAACACCATATATTTT. Translation gives CAWTKVGLTSGNTIYF.

In the case of this clone: The junction shows a germline mismatch at one end, possibly a read error. The V gene is TRBV9, the J gene TRBJ2-3; a possible D gene is TRBD2 (5 bases). The CDR3 is made up of 13 amino acids. The germline CDR1 and CDR2 sequences are SGDLS and YYNGEE. This chain's CDR3 is CASSASSKDTQYF. The DNA for the CDR3 is TGTGCCAGCAGCGCCTCTAGCAAAGATACGCAGTATTTT.

The chain couples TRBV9 to TRBJ2-5, with D maybe TRBD1 (5 bases). From germline, CDR1 is SGDLS and CDR2 YYNGEE. The CDR3 extends over 14 amino acids. Deletions cut 0 bases from V and 1 base from J, with 7 bases between. The CDR3 coding sequence is TGTGCCAGCAGCGTAGAGGGGCTCCAAGAGACCCAGTACTTC. It specifies CASSVEGLQETQYF. The complete variable domain, with remaining parts taken from reference TRBV9 and TRBJ2-5, reads DSGVTQTPKHLITATGQRVTLRCSPRSGDLSVYWYQQSLDQGLQFLIQYYNGEERAKGNILERFSAQQFPDLHSELNLSSLELGDSALYFCASSVEGLQETQYFGPGTRLLVL.

This clone showed up many times. This chain links TRBV2 with TRBJ1-2; D remains unclear. The V and J ends lost 2 bases and 2 bases respectively, with 15 bases between them. This CDR3 contains 16 residues. Germline loops: CDR1 SNHLY, CDR2 FYNNEI. In DNA, the CDR3 is TGTGCCAGCAGTGAACCTGAGGGATACTACAACTATGGCTACACCTTC. Translating it yields CASSEPEGYYNYGYTF.

The gene calls are TRBV5-5 and TRBJ2-4; D may match TRBD1 or TRBD2 (6 bases each). Deletions cut 1 base from V and 3 bases from J, with 20 bases between. This CDR3 comprises 18 residues. Germline values: CDR1 SGHKS, CDR2 YYEKEE (reference sequence). The CDR3 sequence: CASSLWGDGGASKNIQYF. In nucleotides, the CDR3 is TGTGCCAGCAGCTTGTGGGGGGACGGGGGCGCGAGCAAAAACATTCAGTACTTC.

The chain employs TRBV28 and TRBJ2-3; 7 nucleotides match TRBD2. The junction had 6 bases not matched to a gene; V was cut back by 4 bases and J by 2 bases. The CDR3 runs to 15 residues. Germline V gives CDR1 MDHEN, CDR2 SYDVKM. CDR3 sequence: CASSSFGDYTDTQYF. CDR3 bases: TGTGCCAGCAGTTCGTTTGGGGACTACACAGATACGCAGTATTTT.

The rearrangement uses TRBV7-9 and TRBJ2-1; 9 nucleotides line up with TRBD2. The CDR3 loop spans 18 amino acids. Unmatched junction bases numbered 9, after V lost 3 bases and J lost 0 bases. Germline values: CDR1 SEHNR, CDR2 FQNEAQ (reference sequence). The CDR3 spells CASSLGLAGPHSYNEQFF. DNA of the CDR3: TGTGCCAGCAGCTTGGGTCTAGCGGGGCCCCACTCCTACAATGAGCAGTTCTTC.

The chain has TRBV27 and TRBJ1-2; D remains ambiguous. V lost 4 bases, J lost 6 bases, and 12 bases lay in between. From germline, CDR1 is MNHEY and CDR2 SMNVEV (reference sequence). The CDR3 is 13 amino acids. In DNA, the CDR3 is TGTGCCAGCAGTTCTGGCCCAGCAAATGGCTACACCTTC. Encoded protein: CASSSGPANGYTF.

The chain joins TRBV6-2 or TRBV6-3 to TRBJ2-1; 8 nucleotides agree with TRBD1. With V trimmed by 6 bases and J by 6 bases, 4 bases remained unmatched. This CDR3 has 13 amino acids. The germline V gene has CDR1 MNHEY and CDR2 SVGEGT. CDR3 in DNA: TGTGCCAGCAGCCCTACAGGGGGCAATGAGCAGTTCTTC. Amino acid sequence: CASSPTGGNEQFF.

V usage is TRBV18 and J usage is TRBJ1-1; the D is unclear. The CDR3 loop spans 13 amino acids. Per the germline V gene, CDR1 is KGHSH and CDR2 is LQKENI. Trimming cost V 1 base and J 1 base, with 4 bases left between them. Written as DNA, the CDR3 is TGTGCCAGCTCACCACGTCAGAACACTGAAGCTTTCTTT. The encoded protein is CASSPRQNTEAFF.

This sequence joins TRBV4-1 and TRBJ1-6; weak D call: TRBD1 (6 bases). Deletions cut 2 bases from V and 5 bases from J, with 13 bases between. The CDR3 runs to 16 residues. Germline V gene lookup returns CDR1 MGHRA and CDR2 YSYEKL. The CDR3 DNA is TGCGCCAGCAGCCAAACGCAGGGGAGGGATAATTCACCCCTCCACTTT. It is translated as CASSQTQGRDNSPLHF.

The genes are TRBV7-2 and TRBJ2-3, with 8 bases lining up with TRBD1. CDR1 is SGHTA and CDR2 is FQGNSA in the germline V gene. This CDR3 contains 14 residues. J lost 3 bases, V lost 5 bases, and 4 bases had no gene match. The CDR3 nucleotides are TGTGCCAGCAGCAACAGGGGGTTGACAGATACGCAGTATTTT. This codes for CASSNRGLTDTQYF. The variable domain in full, completed from reference TRBV7-2 and TRBJ2-3, reads GAGVSQSPSNKVTEKGKDVELRCDPISGHTALYWYRQSLGQGLEFLIYFQGNSAPDKSGLPSDRFSAERTGGSVSTLTIQRTQQEDSAVYLCASSNRGLTDTQYFGPGTRLTVL.

The gene calls are TRBV15 and TRBJ1-1; D is unresolved. Germline-derived CDR1 and CDR2 are LNHNV and YYDKDF (reference sequence). V lost 1 base to trimming and J lost 3 bases, with 15 bases between them. The CDR3 is made up of 16 amino acids. CDR3 nucleotide sequence: TGTGCCACCAGCAGAGTACGAGGGCTTGGTGACACTGAAGCTTTCTTT. It is translated as CATSRVRGLGDTEAFF.

The rearrangement joins TRBV2 to TRBJ2-5; D perhaps matches TRBD2 (6 bases). V was pared by 4 bases and J by 5 bases, with 11 bases between. This CDR3 spans 13 amino acids. CDR1 and CDR2 (germline): SNHLY, FYNNEI. The CDR3 region has the DNA TGTGCCAGCAGTGTGGGTGGGAGGGAGACCCAGTACTTC. It specifies CASSVGGRETQYF.

The rearrangement uses TRBV10-1 and TRBJ2-7; TRBD1 agrees at 7 bases. Germline assignment: CDR1 WNHNN and CDR2 SYGVQD (reference sequence). The CDR3 spans 13 residues. With 8 bases clipped from V and 3 bases from J, the junction kept 7 bases outside the gene matches. The CDR3 nucleotides are TGCGCCAGCTCGCTGAACAGGGGCTACGAGCAGTACTTC. Protein sequence: CASSLNRGYEQYF.

V is TRBV19 and J is TRBJ1-3, with D perhaps matching TRBD1 (6 bases). Trimming shortened V by 1 base and J by 0 bases, and 19 bases separated the two germline ends. This CDR3 has 19 residues. The germline CDR1 and CDR2 sequences are LNHDA and SQIVND (reference sequence). The CDR3 sequence: CASSIASPQGADSGNTIYF. Here the CDR3 DNA reads TGTGCCAGTAGTATAGCCTCACCACAGGGCGCCGACTCTGGAAACACCATATATTTT.

This clone appeared once. The rearrangement uses TRBV11-2 and TRBJ2-1, with TRBD2 as a possible D gene (5 bases). V lost 5 bases and J lost 4, with 21 bases in between. This CDR3 has 17 residues. Germline V gene sequence: CDR1 SGHAT, CDR2 FQNNGV. CDR3 sequence reads: CASSRFLISGDYNEQFF. The CDR3 region has the DNA TGTGCCAGCAGCCGTTTCCTCATAAGCGGAGATTACAATGAGCAGTTCTTC. Full variable domain (outside the CDR3, taken from reference TRBV11-2 and TRBJ2-1): EAGVAQSPRYKIIEKRQSVAFWCNPISGHATLYWYQQILGQGPKLLIQFQNNGVVDDSQLPKDRFSAERLKGVDSTLKIQPAKLEDSAVYLCASSRFLISGDYNEQFFGPGTRLTVL.

By share, this clone counts as medium-sized. The genes are TRBV5-1 and TRBJ1-1; D unresolved. The V end was cut by 4 bases, the J end by 4 bases, with 17 bases between. The CDR3 extends over 15 amino acids. Looked up from germline, CDR1 is SGHRS and CDR2 is YFSETQ. The CDR3 sequence: CASSLNSGGGTEAFF. In DNA, the CDR3 is TGCGCCAGCAGCCTCAACTCCGGCGGTGGCACTGAAGCTTTCTTT. Variable domain in full (rest from reference TRBV5-1 and TRBJ1-1): KAGVTQTPRYLIKTRGQQVTLSCSPISGHRSVSWYQQTPGQGLQFLFEYFSETQRNKGNFPGRFSGRQFSNSRSEMNVSTLELGDSALYLCASSLNSGGGTEAFFGQGTRLTVV.

This chain links TRBV6-5 with TRBJ1-1; no definite D call. CDR1 and CDR2 (germline): MNHEY, SVGAGI. Trimming took off 0 bases at V and 3 bases at J, with 14 bases between the two ends. CDR3 size: 16 residues. The CDR3 region is CASSYSSPIGYTEAFF. CDR3 DNA: TGTGCCAGCAGTTACTCGTCGCCAATCGGGTACACTGAAGCTTTCTTT.

The rearrangement joins TRBV13 to TRBJ1-1; 7 bases line up with TRBD1. Germline assignment: CDR1 PRHDT and CDR2 FYEKMQ (reference sequence). This CDR3 spans 18 amino acids. V lost 1 base, J lost 1 base, and 12 bases stayed unmatched. CDR3 nucleotide sequence: TGTGCCAGCAGCTTAGCTTGGGGGCAGGGGGTGAGGAACACTGAAGCTTTCTTT. Amino acid sequence: CASSLAWGQGVRNTEAFF.